The text below deals with one T cell receptor (beta chain). This entry comes from a study of technical replicates of blood from four donors. Trimming cost V 3 bases and J 9 bases; bases outside gene matches: 7. The CDR3 covers 14 residues. The germline V gene has CDR1 MDHEN and CDR2 SYDVKM. Measured with immunoSEQ multiplex PCR; TCRdb has only the in-frame clones, and not every one. The table records about 100,000 clones, approximately 95% of them present only once. J is TRBJ2-1 and V is TRBV28; 8 bases line up with TRBD2. The sequence was obtained from a human donor in good health. The sequencing input was T cells isolated from PBMCs. The CDR3 DNA is TGTGCCAGCAGTTTGGAGCGGGAGACGAGTGAGCAGTTCTTC. It encodes CASSLERETSEQFF.